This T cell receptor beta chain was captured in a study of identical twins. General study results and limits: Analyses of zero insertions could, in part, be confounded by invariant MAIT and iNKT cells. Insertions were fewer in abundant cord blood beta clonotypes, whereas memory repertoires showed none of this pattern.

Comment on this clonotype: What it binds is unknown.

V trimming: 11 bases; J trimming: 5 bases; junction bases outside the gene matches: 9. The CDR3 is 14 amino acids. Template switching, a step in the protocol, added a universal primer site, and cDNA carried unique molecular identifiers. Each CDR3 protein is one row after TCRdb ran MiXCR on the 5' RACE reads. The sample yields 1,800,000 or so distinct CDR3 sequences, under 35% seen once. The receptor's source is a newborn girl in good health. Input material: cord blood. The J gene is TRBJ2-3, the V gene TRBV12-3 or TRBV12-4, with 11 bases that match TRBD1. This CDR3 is CAGTPGQGGDTQYF. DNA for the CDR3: TGTGCCGGCACCCCGGGACAGGGGGGAGATACGCAGTATTTT.